This T cell receptor (beta chain) was observed in a study of blood T cell repertoires in COVID-19. Whole-study context: Material from acute and convalescent COVID-19 was sourced from the United States, Italy and Spain. From T cells, B-cell-depleted T cells, or PBMCs came the material, which was cDNA or gDNA.

V shed 10 bases and J shed 4 bases, with 16 bases lying between them. The CDR3 runs 14 residues. Per germline, CDR1 LNHDA and CDR2 SQIVND (reference sequence). Clinical history as reported by participants underpinned cohort assignment. Source study methods: Nucleated cell counts were estimated from reference gene primer amplification. Profiled with immunoSEQ multiplex PCR; TCRdb holds only in-frame clones, not every one. The D gene and trimming were derived from the DNA, and the V and J assignments and clone size from that table. The data show about 200,000 clones, around 80% seen once. J is TRBJ2-2 and V is TRBV19; D is perhaps TRBD2 (5 bases). Input material: PBMCs or T cells enriched from blood (not recorded which). The sequence was collected from a woman in her forties with acute COVID-19. CDR3 sequence (DNA): TGTGCCACCACCCCCCGGGGATTCACCGGGGAGCTGTTTTTT. It translates to CATTPRGFTGELFF.